The 26 T cell receptor beta chains reported below all come from one sample, sequenced in a study of blood T cell repertoires in COVID-19. Libraries were prepared by immunoSEQ multiplex PCR; TCRdb keeps only in-frame clonotypes and omits some of them. The sample contains 4,500 to 6,000 clones, roughly 70% of which appear only once. What was sequenced was peripheral blood. The receptors stem from a human donor in a cohort sampled during active COVID-19.

The V gene is TRBV5-6, the J gene TRBJ1-2; no reliable D call. The germline CDR1 and CDR2 sequences are SGHDT and YYEEEE. V lost 0 bases and J 3 bases, leaving 12 bases between the germline ends. The CDR3 is 15 amino acids. In DNA form, the CDR3 reads TGTGCCAGCAGCTTGGCCCAAGGAGTTTACTATGGCTACACCTTC. Translated, it gives CASSLAQGVYYGYTF. Together with reference TRBV5-6 and TRBJ1-2, the CDR3 gives the full variable domain: DAGVTQSPTHLIKTRGQQVTLRCSPKSGHDTVSWYQQALGQGPQFIFQYYEEEERQRGNFPDRFSGHQFPNYSSELNVNALLLGDSALYLCASSLAQGVYYGYTFGSGTRLTVV.

The J gene is TRBJ2-7, the V gene TRBV5-1, with a possible D match to TRBD2 (6 bases). V shed 2 bases and J shed 2 bases, with 17 bases lying between them. Germline V gene lookup returns CDR1 SGHRS and CDR2 YFSETQ. The CDR3 length is 16 residues. In nucleotides, the CDR3 is TGCGCCAGCAGCTTCTCGTCGGGGGACCTACCCTACGAGCAGTACTTC. It codes for CASSFSSGDLPYEQYF.

V is TRBV7-9 and J is TRBJ2-3; 9 nucleotides line up with TRBD2. This CDR3 region has 14 residues. CDR1 is SEHNR, CDR2 FQNEAQ, per germline (reference sequence). With 5 bases clipped from V and 2 bases from J, the junction kept 2 bases outside the gene matches. CDR3 amino acids: CASSERGATDTQYF. The CDR3 DNA is TGTGCCAGCAGCGAGCGGGGGGCCACAGATACGCAGTATTTT.

V usage is TRBV7-9 and J usage is TRBJ2-7, with 7 bases identical to TRBD1. CDR3 length: 17 amino acids. Trimming took 7 bases from V and 4 from J; bases not matched to a gene: 19. Per germline, CDR1 SEHNR and CDR2 FQNEAQ (reference sequence). CDR3 DNA: TGTGCCAGCACCCTAGTAGGGTACAGGGGTCTTTCTTACGAGCAGTACTTC. It translates to CASTLVGYRGLSYEQYF. The whole variable domain, remainder taken from reference TRBV7-9 and TRBJ2-7, is DTGVSQNPRHKITKRGQNVTFRCDPISEHNRLYWYRQTLGQGPEFLTYFQNEAQLEKSRLLSDRFSAERPKGSFSTLEIQRTEQGDSAMYLCASTLVGYRGLSYEQYFGPGTRLTVT.

The V and J genes are TRBV3-1 (or the pseudogene TRBV3-2) and TRBJ1-1; 7 bases agree with TRBD1. Germline CDR1 is LGHDT and CDR2 is YNNKEL (reference sequence). Trimming cost V 1 base and J 6 bases; bases outside gene matches: 14. The CDR3 runs 17 residues. CDR3 protein: CASSQGNDPGDRAEAFF. CDR3 DNA sequence: TGTGCCAGCAGCCAAGGTAACGACCCGGGTGACAGGGCTGAAGCTTTCTTT.

The chain employs TRBV18 and TRBJ1-2, with no clear D. Deletions cut 3 bases from V and 7 bases from J, with 18 bases between. The CDR3 covers 15 residues. Germline V lookup: CDR1 KGHSH, CDR2 LQKENI. CDR3 nucleotide sequence: TGTGCCAGCTCACCCGGGGTCGGAGGCGTCGGTGGCTACACCTTC. Translation gives CASSPGVGGVGGYTF.

This clone was seen only a few times. In nucleotides, the CDR3 is TGTGCCAGCAGCCAAGGCGGGGCTTCCTACGAGCAGTACTTC. Its protein product is CASSQGGASYEQYF. The chain combines TRBV4-2 with TRBJ2-7; a weak D match, TRBD2 (6 bases). Trimming took 1 base from V and 1 from J, leaving 8 bases between them. The germline V gene encodes CDR1 LGHNA and CDR2 YNFKEQ. The CDR3 extends over 14 amino acids.

The chain recombines TRBV6-1 with TRBJ1-2; no firm D call. With 3 bases removed from V and 6 bases from J, the gap between germline ends came to 11 bases. Germline V gives CDR1 MNHNS, CDR2 SASEGT. CDR3 length: 13 residues. The CDR3 protein is CASSERLQDGYTF. CDR3 nucleotide sequence: TGTGCCAGCAGTGAGAGGTTACAAGATGGCTACACCTTC.

The rearrangement joins TRBV18 to TRBJ2-7; unclear D gene. Germline lookup yields CDR1 KGHSH and CDR2 LQKENI. The CDR3 runs 12 residues. The V end was cut by 3 bases, the J end by 6 bases, with 9 bases between. CDR3 residues: CASSPPGSEQYF. The DNA of the CDR3 is TGTGCCAGCTCACCCCCAGGTTCCGAGCAGTACTTC.

In this sample, this clone turned up once. V is TRBV19 and J is TRBJ1-5; D is uncertain. The CDR3 is 15 amino acids. Germline V gene data show CDR1 as LNHDA and CDR2 as SQIVND (reference sequence). With 3 bases removed from V and 5 bases from J, the gap between germline ends came to 14 bases. The CDR3 loop is CASSMSPLGDQPQHF. As DNA, the CDR3 is TGTGCCAGTAGTATGAGTCCCCTCGGTGATCAGCCCCAGCATTTT.

The gene calls are TRBV12-3 or TRBV12-4 and TRBJ1-2; 9 bases agree with TRBD1. Trimming took 6 bases from V and 8 from J; bases not matched to a gene: 4. The CDR3 extends over 12 amino acids. In DNA, the CDR3 is TGTGCCAGCAGCGGGACAGGGCAAGGCTACACCTTC. Its translation is CASSGTGQGYTF.

This clone was observed a few times. The V call is TRBV9, the J call TRBJ2-7; 7 bases map to TRBD1. V shed 0 bases and J 3 bases; nucleotides not matched to a gene: 9. CDR1 SGDLS and CDR2 YYNGEE come from the germline V gene. The CDR3 has 16 residues. CDR3 in amino acids: CASSVGGQVEYYEQYF. The CDR3 DNA reads TGTGCCAGCAGCGTAGGTGGACAGGTAGAATACTACGAGCAGTACTTC.

This chain uses TRBV7-2 with TRBJ1-4; 12 positions match TRBD1. In germline, CDR1 is SGHTA, CDR2 FQGNSA. J gave up 7 bases and V 5 bases, and 5 bases lay outside the gene matches. The CDR3 has 15 amino acids. This chain's CDR3 is CASSRDRGPSEKLFF. The CDR3 bases are TGTGCCAGCAGCCGGGACAGGGGGCCGAGTGAAAAACTGTTTTTT.

CDR3 DNA sequence: TGTGCCAGCGTACTAGCGACGACCTACAATGAGCAGTTCTTC. This sequence encodes CASVLATTYNEQFF. The rearrangement links TRBV5-6 to TRBJ2-1, with 7 bases identical to TRBD2. The CDR3 sequence is 14 residues long. The germline CDR1 and CDR2 sequences are SGHDT and YYEEEE. J gave up 2 bases and V 7 bases, and 6 bases lay outside the gene matches.

The chain uses TRBV7-2 and TRBJ1-2; 12 bases are a match to TRBD1. J was trimmed by 4 bases and V by 3 bases; bases with no gene match: 3. This CDR3 spans 15 amino acids. The germline gives CDR1 SGHTA, CDR2 FQGNSA. The CDR3 here is CASSLRGQGAYGYTF. The CDR3 bases are TGTGCCAGCAGCTTGAGGGGACAGGGGGCCTATGGCTACACCTTC.

This clone was detected a few times. This rearrangement joins TRBV7-2 to TRBJ2-5, with a tentative D call TRBD2 (5 bases). CDR3 length equals 14 residues. With 5 bases removed from V and 7 bases from J, the gap between germline ends came to 17 bases. Germline-derived CDR1 and CDR2 are SGHTA and FQGNSA. The CDR3 DNA follows: TGTGCCAGCAGCCGGGAAGAGGGATGGGCGACCCAGTACTTC. As protein: CASSREEGWATQYF.

The V and J genes are TRBV4-2 and TRBJ2-1; tentative D call: TRBD1 (6 bases). The CDR3 extends over 15 amino acids. The germline V gene has CDR1 LGHNA and CDR2 YNFKEQ. V was clipped by 3 bases and J by 5 bases, with 14 bases between them. CDR3 nucleotides: TGTGCCAGCAGCCAGCGACCGGACAGCGACAATGAGCAGTTCTTC. Its protein product is CASSQRPDSDNEQFF.

The gene calls are TRBV24-1 and TRBJ2-5; D may be TRBD1 (5 bases). CDR3 length equals 12 residues. Per the germline V gene, CDR1 is KGHDR and CDR2 is SFDVKD. Between the trimmed V and J ends, which lost 8 bases and 5 bases, there was a span of 11 bases. The CDR3 DNA follows: TGTGCCACCACCTTGGGGCGGGAGACCCAGTACTTC. Encoded protein: CATTLGRETQYF.

The rearrangement links TRBV30 to TRBJ2-7, with D perhaps matching TRBD2 (5 bases). V was cut by 8 bases and J by 3 bases, with 17 bases left in between. The V gene's germline CDR1 is GTSNPN and CDR2 SVGIG (reference sequence). The length of the CDR3 is 13 residues. The CDR3 protein is CALPGMKVYEQYF. CDR3 nucleotides: TGTGCCCTGCCCGGGATGAAGGTCTACGAGCAGTACTTC.

This rearrangement joins TRBV2 to TRBJ1-2; possibly TRBD1 for D (5 bases). The V end was cut by 6 bases, the J end by 4 bases, with 12 bases between. Germline V gene data show CDR1 as SNHLY and CDR2 as FYNNEI. The CDR3 totals 13 residues. The DNA of the CDR3 is TGTGCCAGCAGCTTGACAGACGGCTATGGCTACACCTTC. Translating gives CASSLTDGYGYTF.

The chain is built from TRBV5-1 and TRBJ2-3, with D tentatively TRBD1 (6 bases). V dropped 4 bases and J dropped 2 bases, with 8 bases sitting between them. The CDR3 is made up of 13 amino acids. Germline V CDR1 and CDR2: SGHRS, YFSETQ. The CDR3 spells CASSRDNTDTQYF. Here the CDR3 DNA reads TGCGCCAGCAGCCGGGACAACACAGATACGCAGTATTTT.

The J gene is TRBJ2-7, the V gene TRBV9; D ambiguous. The CDR3 consists of 11 residues. Germline CDR1 SGDLS, CDR2 YYNGEE. V dropped 3 bases and J dropped 3 bases, with 4 bases sitting between them. The CDR3 is CASSAGYEQYF. CDR3 in DNA: TGTGCCAGCAGCGCCGGCTACGAGCAGTACTTC. The full variable domain, its missing parts supplied by reference TRBV9 and TRBJ2-7, is DSGVTQTPKHLITATGQRVTLRCSPRSGDLSVYWYQQSLDQGLQFLIQYYNGEERAKGNILERFSAQQFPDLHSELNLSSLELGDSALYFCASSAGYEQYFGPGTRLTVT.

The chain uses TRBV6-4 and TRBJ1-6; TRBD1 aligns across 7 bases. CDR1 and CDR2 (germline): MRHNA, SNTAGT. Losses at the gene ends were 2 bases for V and 7 bases for J; bases not matched to a gene: 2. The CDR3 runs to 14 residues. The CDR3: CASSDTGANSPLHF. The CDR3, as DNA: TGTGCCAGCAGTGACACAGGGGCAAATTCACCCCTCCACTTT.

Only one count was recorded for this clone. The CDR3, as DNA: TGTGCCAGCAGCGGACTGACAGGGGCTGGAAACACCATATATTTT. Its translation is CASSGLTGAGNTIYF. The chain recombines TRBV9 with TRBJ1-3, with 8 bases fitting TRBD1. Per the germline V gene, CDR1 is SGDLS and CDR2 is YYNGEE. The CDR3 runs 15 residues. The J segment lost 2 bases and the V segment lost 3 bases, leaving 4 bases of the junction unmatched. Full variable domain (rest looked up from reference TRBV9 and TRBJ1-3): DSGVTQTPKHLITATGQRVTLRCSPRSGDLSVYWYQQSLDQGLQFLIQYYNGEERAKGNILERFSAQQFPDLHSELNLSSLELGDSALYFCASSGLTGAGNTIYFGEGSWLTVV.

The chain employs TRBV7-8 and TRBJ1-4; 9 nucleotides align to TRBD1. Germline CDR1 is SGHVS and CDR2 is FQNEAQ. V lost 5 bases to trimming and J lost 5 bases; unmatched junction nucleotides: 6. This CDR3 is 15 amino acids long. The CDR3 loop reads CASSITGGGNEKLFF. The CDR3 nucleotides are TGTGCCAGCAGCATAACAGGGGGCGGAAATGAAAAACTGTTTTTT.

The chain couples TRBV2 to TRBJ2-2; TRBD2 might be the D (6 bases). Trimming cost V 0 bases and J 1 base, with 6 bases left between them. Germline V gene data show CDR1 as SNHLY and CDR2 as FYNNEI. The CDR3 runs 15 residues. The CDR3 nucleotides read TGTGCCAGCAGTGAAGCGGGACTGAACACCGGGGAGCTGTTTTTT. Protein product: CASSEAGLNTGELFF. The full variable domain, its missing parts supplied by reference TRBV2 and TRBJ2-2, is EPEVTQTPSHQVTQMGQEVILRCVPISNHLYFYWYRQILGQKVEFLVSFYNNEISEKSEIFDDQFSVERPDGSNFTLKIRSTKLEDSAMYFCASSEAGLNTGELFFGEGSRLTVL.